The 26 T cell receptor beta chains below come from one sample, sequenced in a study of T-cell memory formation after mild COVID-19. One entry per CDR3 protein, called by TCRdb with MiXCR from the 5' RACE reads. Of about 140,000 distinct CDR3 sequences detected, roughly 13% appear once; the ten largest clones hold around 27%. The specimen was PBMCs or a T cell subset sorted from them (not recorded which). These receptors were taken from an adult woman who had mild COVID-19 (a few samples of this study predate the infection). Cell type and time point are not known.

This clonotype has more than one count but fewer than ten. The chain couples TRBV11-2 to TRBJ2-3; either TRBD1 or TRBD2 may supply D (5 bases each). Trimming left V 5 bases short and J 2 bases short, with 14 bases between. This CDR3 has 15 residues. The germline V gene has CDR1 SGHAT and CDR2 FQNNGV. CDR3: CASSVGVSLTDTQYF. DNA of the CDR3: TGTGCCAGCAGCGTGGGGGTTAGCCTCACAGATACGCAGTATTTT.

V is TRBV7-9 and J is TRBJ2-7, with 9 positions matching TRBD1. CDR1 is SEHNR and CDR2 is FQNEAQ in the germline V gene (reference sequence). The CDR3 contains 13 residues. The junction had 4 bases not matched to a gene; V was cut back by 5 bases and J by 5 bases. DNA for the CDR3: TGTGCCAGCAGCCATGGACAGGGGCACGAGCAGTACTTC. Protein: CASSHGQGHEQYF.

The gene calls are TRBV10-2 and TRBJ2-5; D may be TRBD1 (5 bases). The CDR3 loop spans 13 amino acids. Trimming removed 7 bases at V and 1 base at J, with 10 bases between. Germline CDR1 WSHSY, CDR2 SAAADI. The CDR3 is CASTQGFQETQYF. CDR3 coding DNA: TGCGCCAGCACCCAGGGTTTCCAAGAGACCCAGTACTTC.

With respect to this clonotype: One end of the junction varies from germline; a read error may be responsible. The chain uses TRBV29-1 and TRBJ2-5; 11 nucleotides align to TRBD2. The CDR3 runs to 14 residues. CDR1 is SQVTM and CDR2 is ANQGSEA in the germline V gene. CDR3 protein: CSGEGTSGKETQYF. The CDR3 DNA reads TGCAGCGGTGAAGGGACTAGCGGTAAAGAGACCCAGTACTTC.

The genes are TRBV24-1 and TRBJ2-7; D gene uncertain. Germline CDR1 is KGHDR and CDR2 is SFDVKD. This CDR3 region has 12 residues. Trimming took off 4 bases at V and 3 bases at J, with 6 bases between the two ends. CDR3 residues: CATSEDGYEQYF. DNA of the CDR3: TGTGCCACCAGTGAAGATGGCTACGAGCAGTACTTC.

The chain joins TRBV15 to TRBJ2-1; 9 nucleotides agree with TRBD1. The CDR3 contains 13 residues. Germline trimming cut 4 bases from V and 10 bases from J; bases unmatched to any gene: 5. The germline V gene has CDR1 LNHNV and CDR2 YYDKDF (reference sequence). CDR3 sequence (DNA): TGTGCCACCAGCAATTACAGGGGGCAGGAGCAGTTCTTC. Translation: CATSNYRGQEQFF. The complete variable domain, with remaining parts taken from reference TRBV15 and TRBJ2-1, reads DAMVIQNPRYQVTQFGKPVTLSCSQTLNHNVMYWYQQKSSQAPKLLFHYYDKDFNNEADTPDNFQSRRPNTSFCFLDIRSPGLGDTAMYLCATSNYRGQEQFFGPGTRLTVL.

The chain recombines TRBV3-1 with TRBJ1-1; unclear D gene. Deletions cut 0 bases from V and 1 base from J, with 6 bases between. CDR1 and CDR2 (germline): LGHDT, YNNKEL (reference sequence). This CDR3 is 14 amino acids long. The CDR3 region is CASSQDGQNTEAFF. CDR3 coding DNA: TGTGCCAGCAGCCAAGATGGGCAGAACACTGAAGCTTTCTTT.

This clonotype was counted ten times or more. One end of the junction does not line up with germline, which may come from a read error. The chain joins TRBV4-2 to TRBJ2-1, with 12 bases lining up with TRBD2. Germline V gene sequence: CDR1 LGHNA, CDR2 YNFKEQ. There are 16 residues in the CDR3. CDR3 nucleotide sequence: TGTGCCAGCAGTCAAGATGGACTAGCGGGGTACAATGAGCAGTTCTTC. Its protein product is CASSQDGLAGYNEQFF.

This clonotype was counted a few times. J is TRBJ2-5 and V is TRBV4-3; no reliable D call. Per the germline V gene, CDR1 is LGHNA and CDR2 is YSLEER. This CDR3 is 15 amino acids long. Between the trimmed V and J ends, which lost 0 bases and 1 base, there was a span of 9 bases. CDR3 in amino acids: CASSQDPAPQETQYF. CDR3 in DNA: TGCGCCAGCAGCCAAGACCCAGCGCCCCAAGAGACCCAGTACTTC.

This clonotype was seen a handful of times. The V and J genes are TRBV28 and TRBJ2-5; 16 positions match TRBD2. V was clipped by 3 bases and J by 5 bases; unmatched bases: 3. This CDR3 is built from 16 residues. Germline CDR1 MDHEN, CDR2 SYDVKM. CDR3 loop: CASSLGLAGGLETQYF. CDR3 coding DNA: TGTGCCAGCAGTTTGGGACTAGCGGGAGGGCTGGAGACCCAGTACTTC.

The chain uses TRBV27 and TRBJ1-1; TRBD1 agrees at 7 bases. V lost 5 bases, J lost 3 bases, and 6 bases stayed unmatched. Germline V CDR1 and CDR2: MNHEY, SMNVEV (reference sequence). CDR3 length: 14 residues. The CDR3 DNA follows: TGTGCCAGCAGTGCCCTTACAGGGGACACTGAAGCTTTCTTT. This codes for CASSALTGDTEAFF.

In this sample, this clonotype turned up a few times. The V gene is TRBV24-1, the J gene TRBJ1-1; 10 nucleotides agree with TRBD1. After removal of 9 bases from V and 5 bases from J, the junction contained 11 bases not matched to a gene. This CDR3 has 15 amino acids. Germline-derived CDR1 and CDR2 are KGHDR and SFDVKD. The CDR3 spells CATDARQGADTEAFF. DNA for the CDR3: TGTGCCACCGATGCCAGACAGGGGGCAGATACTGAAGCTTTCTTT.

The table lists this clonotype with many counts. The V and J genes are TRBV6-2 or TRBV6-3 and TRBJ2-3; 7 nucleotides line up with TRBD1. The V segment lost 4 bases and the J segment 1 base; nucleotides outside the gene matches: 8. CDR3 length: 16 residues. Looked up from germline, CDR1 is MNHEY and CDR2 is SVGEGT. CDR3 DNA sequence: TGTGCCAGCAGTTCGACGACAGGGTCTGGCACAGATACGCAGTATTTT. It encodes CASSSTTGSGTDTQYF.

This clonotype has only a few counts. V is TRBV19 and J is TRBJ2-1; 11 nucleotides agree with TRBD2. Germline CDR1 and CDR2: LNHDA and SQIVND (reference sequence). The V and J ends lost 3 bases and 5 bases, in that order; junction bases with no gene match: 6. The CDR3 is 16 amino acids. CDR3 amino acids: CASSMSSGRWDNEQFF. The CDR3 DNA reads as TGTGCCAGTAGTATGTCTAGCGGGAGGTGGGACAATGAGCAGTTCTTC. Looking up the rest from reference TRBV19 and TRBJ2-1 gives the full variable domain: DGGITQSPKYLFRKEGQNVTLSCEQNLNHDAMYWYRQDPGQGLRLIYYSQIVNDFQKGDIAEGYSVSREKKESFPLTVTSAQKNPTAFYLCASSMSSGRWDNEQFFGPGTRLTVL.

This clonotype was seen a few times. The gene calls are TRBV5-3 and TRBJ1-4; TRBD1 might be the D (5 bases). TRBV5-3 qualifies as an ORF whose function is uncertain. Trimming shortened V by 0 bases and J by 6 bases, and 12 bases separated the two germline ends. This CDR3 comprises 15 residues. The CDR3 DNA is TGTGCCAGAAGCTTGGGGCAGGGCGAGCATGAAAAACTGTTTTTT. Translating gives CARSLGQGEHEKLFF.

The sample holds a few counts of this clonotype. The V call is TRBV5-1, the J call TRBJ2-2; D is ambiguous. V gave up 4 bases and J gave up 5 bases, with 12 bases separating them. CDR1 and CDR2 (germline): SGHRS, YFSETQ. There are 14 residues in the CDR3. This CDR3 reads CASSPLAETGELFF. CDR3 coding DNA: TGCGCCAGCAGCCCCCTGGCGGAGACCGGGGAGCTGTTTTTT.

The chain links TRBV25-1 to TRBJ2-7, with 7 bases fitting TRBD1. Germline lookup yields CDR1 MGHDK and CDR2 SYGVNS. The CDR3 covers 12 residues. V lost 6 bases and J lost 3; bases outside the gene matches: 2. As DNA, the CDR3 is TGTGCCAGCAGGACAGGGTTCTACGAGCAGTACTTC. It encodes CASRTGFYEQYF.

This chain connects TRBV14 to TRBJ1-3; D unresolved. Germline CDR1 reads SGHDN; CDR2 reads FVKESK. V lost 6 bases, J lost 0 bases, and 12 bases lay in between. This CDR3 is built from 15 residues. CDR3 nucleotide sequence: TGTGCCAGCAGTACAACAGTGCACTCTGGAAACACCATATATTTT. Residues: CASSTTVHSGNTIYF.

This chain joins TRBV3-1 and TRBJ1-1; D possibly corresponds to TRBD1 (5 bases). The V and J ends lost 2 bases and 9 bases respectively, with 13 bases between them. The CDR3 totals 13 residues. CDR1 is LGHDT, CDR2 YNNKEL, per germline (reference sequence). As DNA, the CDR3 is TGTGCCAGCAGCCAACCCGGGACTCTAAAAGCTTTCTTT. The encoded protein is CASSQPGTLKAFF.

The J gene is TRBJ1-1, the V gene TRBV7-9; D is unresolved. Trimming left V 3 bases short and J 0 bases short, with 11 bases between. The germline V gene has CDR1 SEHNR and CDR2 FQNEAQ (reference sequence). The CDR3 is 15 residues long. As DNA, the CDR3 is TGTGCCAGCAGCTTCCTACAAGTCATGAACACTGAAGCTTTCTTT. This gives the protein CASSFLQVMNTEAFF.

This clonotype was seen ten or more times. The chain links TRBV4-3 to TRBJ2-7; D is ambiguous. V was shortened by 0 bases and J by 0 bases, with 9 bases between the two germline ends. This CDR3 region has 15 residues. Germline V gene sequence: CDR1 LGHNA, CDR2 YSLEER. For the CDR3, the DNA is TGCGCCAGCAGCCAAGAGGGCAGTGCCTCCTACGAGCAGTACTTC. Protein sequence: CASSQEGSASYEQYF.

This clonotype has just a few counts. The CDR3 loop is CSAPSSELGYNEQFF. As DNA, the CDR3 is TGCAGTGCCCCCAGCAGCGAGCTAGGCTACAATGAGCAGTTCTTC. This chain joins TRBV20-1 and TRBJ2-1, with D hard to call. V lost 6 bases, J lost 3 bases, and 18 bases lay in between. This CDR3 spans 15 amino acids. Germline CDR1 DFQATT, CDR2 SNEGSKA (reference sequence).

The chain carries TRBV11-2 and TRBJ2-2; D gene uncertain. The CDR3 length is 14 residues. Germline values: CDR1 SGHAT, CDR2 FQNNGV. The ends were cut back, 2 bases at V and 2 bases at J, with 6 bases in the middle. Here the CDR3 reads CASSLNRNTGELFF. The CDR3, as DNA: TGTGCCAGCAGCTTAAACAGAAACACCGGGGAGCTGTTTTTT.

This clonotype came up a few times. This chain links TRBV18 with TRBJ2-1; D might be TRBD1 (5 bases). Trimming took off 3 bases at V and 5 bases at J, with 14 bases between the two ends. This CDR3 has 15 residues. The germline V gene encodes CDR1 KGHSH and CDR2 LQKENI. In DNA form, the CDR3 reads TGTGCCAGCTCACCTGGACAAAACCCCAACAATGAGCAGTTCTTC. Translation gives CASSPGQNPNNEQFF. The whole variable domain, remainder taken from reference TRBV18 and TRBJ2-1, is NAGVMQNPRHLVRRRGQEARLRCSPMKGHSHVYWYRQLPEEGLKFMVYLQKENIIDESGMPKERFSAEFPKEGPSILRIQQVVRGDSAAYFCASSPGQNPNNEQFFGPGTRLTVL.

There are a few counts of this clonotype. The chain couples TRBV5-1 to TRBJ2-7, with unresolved D. There are 13 residues in the CDR3. The V and J ends lost 0 bases and 1 base respectively, with 5 bases between them. The V gene's germline CDR1 is SGHRS and CDR2 YFSETQ. The CDR3 protein is CASSLEQSYEQYF. The CDR3 DNA sequence: TGCGCCAGCAGCTTGGAACAGTCCTACGAGCAGTACTTC.

The V gene is TRBV4-1, the J gene TRBJ2-5; D call uncertain. Germline values: CDR1 MGHRA, CDR2 YSYEKL. This CDR3 has 15 amino acids. The V end lost 0 bases, the J end lost 2 bases, and 10 bases lay between the germline ends. The CDR3 here is CASSQDPLIQETQYF. The CDR3 nucleotides are TGCGCCAGCAGCCAAGATCCCCTGATACAAGAGACCCAGTACTTC.